This T cell receptor (beta chain) was sequenced for a study of prognosis after radiotherapy for stage I lung cancer. Overall study context: Median age was about 69 years (about 53 to 84) among around 13 men and a handful of women.

Peripheral blood, in roughly 6-milliliter volumes, was drawn at each of two time points. The CDR3 sequence is 14 residues long. The germline V gene encodes CDR1 SGHTA and CDR2 FQGNSA. With respect to this clonotype: What it recognizes is unknown. The germline gene is not matched at one end of the junction; a read error may be the cause.

Study-wide results and limits: Median unique TCR clone counts of around 10,000 versus 6,900 showed a fall after stereotactic body radiation therapy.

With two-round multiplex PCR, TCR beta CDR3 sequences were amplified from genomic DNA. Primers specific to each TRBV and TRBJ gene were used in first-round PCR. A single record per CDR3 protein comes from TCRdb applying MiXCR to the multiplex PCR reads. In the table there are roughly 25,000 distinct CDR3 sequences, roughly 46% of which are singletons. Sequences were derived from PBMCs, sampled before or after stereotactic body radiation therapy (not recorded which). The TCR was taken from a donor over 45 with non-small cell lung cancer. The rearrangement links TRBV7-2 to TRBJ2-7; possibly TRBD2 for D (6 bases). Written as DNA, the CDR3 is TGTGCCAGCAGATTAGGCGGGAAGACCTACGAGAAGTACTTC. Amino acid sequence: CASRLGGKTYEKYF.